This T cell receptor (beta chain) was sequenced in a study of T cell changes during pregnancy in multiple sclerosis. Only in-frame clones appear in the TCRdb table, and some are missing; sequencing was by immunoSEQ multiplex PCR. The sample contains about 15,000 clones, 95% to 97% of which appear only once. The CDR3 totals 18 residues. The chain employs TRBV1 and TRBJ2-5; TRBD1 reflects the table's D call only, with no check against the DNA. TRBV1 counts as a pseudogene. The sequences come from peripheral blood, collected in the third trimester of pregnancy. The receptor comes from a female donor with multiple sclerosis, enrolled in a pregnancy study. This CDR3 is CTSSQVLHRHVIQETQYF. The CDR3 DNA reads as TGCACCAGCAGCCAAGTTCTCCATAGACACGTAATACAAGAGACCCAGTACTTC.